This is a list of T cell receptor beta chains from one sample in a study of technical replicates of blood from several donors. Measured with immunoSEQ multiplex PCR; TCRdb has only the in-frame clones, and not every one. The repertoire has 75,000 to 95,000 clones, about 94% of them found once; the top ten carry approximately 0.25%. Sequences were obtained from T cells isolated from PBMCs. These receptors all come from a human donor in good health. The CDR3 runs from the conserved cysteine through the conserved F or W. Fields, in order: V gene, D gene, clone size, J gene, CDR3 protein, CDR3 DNA. The D gene is left open where the match is weak. Expanded clones get a size class; other rows say once, few or many, or leave the size out.

v_call: TRBV6-1
d_call: NA
clone_size: NA
j_call: TRBJ2-1
cdr3_aa: CASSERVTPPSYNEQFF
cdr3_nt: TGTGCCAGCAGTGAGCGAGTTACTCCACCCTCCTACAATGAGCAGTTCTTC

v_call: TRBV29-1
d_call: NA
clone_size: once
j_call: TRBJ2-1
cdr3_aa: CSVVIASYNEQFF
cdr3_nt: TGCAGCGTTGTGATTGCGTCTTACAATGAGCAGTTCTTC

v_call: TRBV5-1
d_call: NA
clone_size: NA
j_call: TRBJ2-7
cdr3_aa: CASSRGTDDYEQYF
cdr3_nt: TGCGCCAGCAGTCGCGGGACAGATGACTACGAGCAGTACTTC

v_call: TRBV5-1
d_call: TRBD1
clone_size: NA
j_call: TRBJ1-1
cdr3_aa: CASSPGQGREAFF
cdr3_nt: TGCGCCAGCAGCCCTGGACAGGGTAGGGAAGCTTTCTTT

v_call: TRBV29-1
d_call: NA
clone_size: NA
j_call: TRBJ2-2
cdr3_aa: CSVVGVAAGELFF
cdr3_nt: TGCAGCGTTGTAGGTGTCGCGGCCGGGGAGCTGTTTTTT

v_call: TRBV30
d_call: TRBD2
clone_size: NA
j_call: TRBJ2-3
cdr3_aa: CAWSVGLGADTQYF
cdr3_nt: TGTGCCTGGAGTGTGGGACTAGGTGCAGATACGCAGTATTTT

v_call: TRBV30
d_call: NA
clone_size: once
j_call: TRBJ1-1
cdr3_aa: CAWRAPLNTEAFF
cdr3_nt: TGTGCCTGGAGAGCCCCCCTGAACACTGAAGCTTTCTTT

v_call: TRBV5-4
d_call: TRBD1
clone_size: NA
j_call: TRBJ1-2
cdr3_aa: CASSLEDRGYGYTF
cdr3_nt: TGTGCCAGCAGCCTAGAGGACAGGGGCTATGGCTACACCTTC

v_call: TRBV7-3
d_call: NA
clone_size: NA
j_call: TRBJ2-3
cdr3_aa: CASSLNGAEDTQYF
cdr3_nt: TGTGCCAGCAGCTTAAACGGAGCGGAAGATACGCAGTATTTT

v_call: TRBV5-1
d_call: NA
clone_size: NA
j_call: TRBJ2-7
cdr3_aa: CASSLRAGAYEQYF
cdr3_nt: TGCGCCAGCAGCTTACGGGCAGGGGCCTACGAGCAGTACTTC

v_call: TRBV10-2
d_call: NA
clone_size: NA
j_call: TRBJ1-2
cdr3_aa: CASSSGRGYGGYTF
cdr3_nt: TGCGCCAGCAGTAGCGGCAGGGGTTACGGCGGCTACACCTTC

v_call: TRBV5-4
d_call: TRBD1
clone_size: once
j_call: TRBJ1-5
cdr3_aa: CASSLQGYGNQPQHF
cdr3_nt: TGTGCCAGCAGCTTACAGGGGTATGGCAATCAGCCCCAGCATTTT

v_call: TRBV19
d_call: TRBD1
clone_size: NA
j_call: TRBJ1-5
cdr3_aa: CASSSRDRGRQPQHF
cdr3_nt: TGTGCCAGTAGTTCCCGGGACAGGGGGCGGCAGCCCCAGCATTTT

v_call: TRBV11-2
d_call: TRBD2
clone_size: NA
j_call: TRBJ2-5
cdr3_aa: CASSLEASGSRETQYF
cdr3_nt: TGTGCCAGCAGCTTAGAGGCTAGCGGGAGTCGGGAGACCCAGTACTTC

v_call: TRBV5-6
d_call: NA
clone_size: NA
j_call: TRBJ2-7
cdr3_aa: CASKTAPGSSYEQYF
cdr3_nt: TGTGCCAGCAAGACCGCCCCGGGGAGCTCCTACGAGCAGTACTTC

v_call: TRBV6-5
d_call: TRBD1
clone_size: NA
j_call: TRBJ2-7
cdr3_aa: CASSYDGAQGGYEQYF
cdr3_nt: TGTGCCAGCAGTTACGATGGGGCACAGGGGGGCTACGAGCAGTACTTC

v_call: TRBV28
d_call: NA
clone_size: NA
j_call: TRBJ1-2
cdr3_aa: CASSFSVGSYGYTF
cdr3_nt: TGTGCCAGCAGTTTTAGTGTGGGCTCCTATGGCTACACCTTC

v_call: TRBV10-3
d_call: NA
clone_size: NA
j_call: TRBJ2-5
cdr3_aa: CAISERSLYETQYF
cdr3_nt: TGTGCCATCAGTGAGAGGAGTTTGTACGAGACCCAGTACTTC

v_call: TRBV2
d_call: TRBD1
clone_size: NA
j_call: TRBJ1-5
cdr3_aa: CASRLRGGTDQPQHF
cdr3_nt: TGTGCCAGCAGGCTTAGAGGGGGCACGGATCAGCCCCAGCATTTT

v_call: TRBV18
d_call: NA
clone_size: NA
j_call: TRBJ1-5
cdr3_aa: CASSPGGRDQPQHF
cdr3_nt: TGTGCCAGCTCCCCCGGGGGAAGGGATCAGCCCCAGCATTTT

v_call: TRBV5-8
d_call: NA
clone_size: NA
j_call: TRBJ2-7
cdr3_aa: CASTERGISEQYF
cdr3_nt: TGTGCCAGCACCGAACGGGGGATCTCCGAGCAGTACTTC

v_call: TRBV5-6
d_call: TRBD1
clone_size: NA
j_call: TRBJ1-2
cdr3_aa: CASSLIRDRGLYGYTF
cdr3_nt: TGTGCCAGCAGCCTCATCCGGGACAGGGGGCTCTATGGCTACACCTTC

v_call: TRBV9
d_call: TRBD2
clone_size: NA
j_call: TRBJ2-3
cdr3_aa: CASSLGLAGPTDTQYF
cdr3_nt: TGTGCCAGCAGCTTGGGACTAGCGGGGCCCACAGATACGCAGTATTTT

v_call: TRBV10-2
d_call: NA
clone_size: NA
j_call: TRBJ1-2
cdr3_aa: CASSEEGNGYTF
cdr3_nt: TGCGCCAGCAGTGAGGAGGGTAATGGCTACACCTTC

v_call: TRBV19
d_call: NA
clone_size: NA
j_call: TRBJ1-3
cdr3_aa: CGSTGPTDTIYF
cdr3_nt: TGTGGGTCCACAGGACCAACGGACACCATATATTTT

v_call: TRBV19
d_call: NA
clone_size: NA
j_call: TRBJ2-3
cdr3_aa: CASSIDRDQSTDTQYF
cdr3_nt: TGTGCCAGTAGTATCGACCGGGATCAAAGCACAGATACGCAGTATTTT

v_call: TRBV7-3
d_call: TRBD2
clone_size: NA
j_call: TRBJ2-3
cdr3_aa: CASSLLAGGPDTQYF
cdr3_nt: TGTGCCAGCAGCTTACTAGCGGGGGGGCCAGATACGCAGTATTTT

v_call: TRBV10-3
d_call: NA
clone_size: NA
j_call: TRBJ2-3
cdr3_aa: CAIKPNSDTQYF
cdr3_nt: TGTGCCATCAAGCCCAATTCAGATACGCAGTATTTT